This entry describes one T cell receptor (beta chain). The data stem from a study of cytomegalovirus exposure and HLA in healthy donors. Researchers ran the PCR with 60 Vbeta and 13 Jbeta primers. The repertoire was sequenced with immunoSEQ multiplex PCR; TCRdb's copy has only in-frame clones and lacks some. Of about 160,000 clones listed, 75% to 90% are singletons. Unmatched junction bases numbered 7, after V lost 8 bases and J lost 3 bases. The CDR3 extends over 15 amino acids. Germline CDR1 is MNHNY and CDR2 is SVGAGI (reference sequence). The source is a woman between 18 and 30 years old in good health and CMV-seronegative. Sequencing was performed on PBMCs. This chain links TRBV6-6 with TRBJ2-5, with 12 positions matching TRBD2. The CDR3 region has the DNA TGTGCCAGCCTTAGGACTAGCGGGGCAAAAGAGACCCAGTACTTC. Translated, it gives CASLRTSGAKETQYF.